Below, 3 T cell receptor beta chains from the same sample are listed, as sequenced in a study of T cells after posttransplantation cyclophosphamide. Busulfan-fludarabine conditioning, marrow transplant, and cyclophosphamide on days +3 and +4 were administered. Assay used: immunoSEQ multiplex PCR; TCRdb lists only in-frame clones, some missing. The sample has around 7,700 clones, none seen only once. Source: PBMCs, taken around 90 days after allogeneic stem cell transplant with posttransplant cyclophosphamide. The receptor set was obtained from a female patient aged 60 or older who received an allogeneic stem cell transplant from an unrelated donor, was CMV-positive, and had acute GVHD only. Among the T cells, some may be from the graft donor.

This clone was picked up many times. This CDR3 is CASGLAGAGTEQYF. CDR3 nucleotide sequence: TGTGCCAGCGGCCTAGCGGGAGCTGGAACCGAGCAGTACTTC. This rearrangement joins TRBV6-1 to TRBJ2-7, with TRBD2 matching over 10 bases. The CDR3 covers 14 residues. J gave up 6 bases and V 8 bases, and 10 bases lay outside the gene matches. Germline CDR1 and CDR2: MNHNS and SASEGT.

The sample holds many counts of this clone. The V call is TRBV5-1, the J call TRBJ2-7; 9 nucleotides agree with TRBD2. The V and J ends lost 4 bases and 0 bases, in that order; junction bases with no gene match: 8. This CDR3 region has 16 residues. CDR1 and CDR2 (germline): SGHRS, YFSETQ. The CDR3 DNA reads as TGCGCCAGCAGCCCACGGGGACTAGCAAGCTCCTACGAGCAGTACTTC. Its translation is CASSPRGLASSYEQYF.

This clone appeared many times. The rearrangement joins TRBV27 to TRBJ2-1, with 11 bases fitting TRBD2. This CDR3 comprises 16 residues. The junction had 12 bases not matched to a gene; V was cut back by 7 bases and J by 7 bases. Germline V CDR1 and CDR2: MNHEY, SMNVEV (reference sequence). The CDR3 sequence: CASTRVSGRAGNEQFF. CDR3 in DNA: TGTGCCAGCACCCGGGTTAGCGGGAGGGCGGGGAATGAGCAGTTCTTC.